Each of the 20 T cell receptor beta chains below was sequenced from the same sample in a study of T cells in Graves' hyperthyroidism and ophthalmopathy. Amplification of TCR beta CDR3 regions was performed using RNA transcripts as template. A set of HTBI primers served as the primers for a first-round RT-PCR of the TCR CDR3. MiXCR, applied by TCRdb to the multiplex PCR reads, yields one record per CDR3 protein. The table has about 380,000 distinct CDR3 sequences, roughly 13% seen once. Sequencing input: blood. Receptor source: a young man with Graves' hyperthyroidism that later progressed to Graves' ophthalmopathy.

This clonotype was seen more than once but under ten times. The rearrangement joins TRBV7-2 to TRBJ2-7, with D tentatively TRBD2 (7 bases). Germline lookup yields CDR1 SGHTA and CDR2 FQGNSA. The V and J ends lost 4 bases and 1 base respectively, with 23 bases between them. CDR3 length equals 18 residues. The CDR3 bases are TGTGCCAGCAGCTCACAAGGGGGGGTGACAGGATCATCCTACGAGCAGTACTTC. Translating it yields CASSSQGGVTGSSYEQYF.

The rearrangement joins TRBV4-2 to TRBJ1-6; tentative D call: TRBD1 (6 bases). The CDR3 has 17 amino acids. Trimming removed 0 bases from V and 3 bases from J, with 12 bases in between. Germline V gives CDR1 LGHNA, CDR2 YNFKEQ. CDR3: CASSQETGNLYNSPLHF. The CDR3, as DNA: TGTGCCAGCAGCCAAGAGACAGGCAATCTCTATAATTCACCCCTCCACTTT.

This clonotype was counted at least ten times. This chain links TRBV11-2 with TRBJ2-5, with 7 bases lining up with TRBD2. The CDR3 loop spans 14 amino acids. CDR1 is SGHAT, CDR2 FQNNGV, per germline. V dropped 2 bases and J dropped 5; count of bases not matched to a gene: 5. CDR3 DNA: TGTGCCAGCAGCTTATCTAGCGGTAGGGAGACCCAGTACTTC. Translation: CASSLSSGRETQYF.

The table lists this clonotype with a few counts. The genes are TRBV12-3 or TRBV12-4 and TRBJ2-1; D is unresolved. This CDR3 is 15 amino acids long. V was trimmed by 4 bases and J by 0 bases, leaving 10 bases between them. CDR3 sequence: CASSYRGSSYNEQFF. In DNA form, the CDR3 reads TGTGCCAGCAGTTATCGCGGAAGCTCCTACAATGAGCAGTTCTTC.

This clonotype was counted at least ten times. The chain uses TRBV11-3 and TRBJ2-3; TRBD1 matches 7 bases. V dropped 5 bases and J dropped 2; count of bases not matched to a gene: 4. The germline V gene encodes CDR1 SGHNT and CDR2 YENEEA. This CDR3 spans 14 amino acids. The CDR3, as DNA: TGTGCCAGCAGCCCGGGACAGCACACAGATACGCAGTATTTT. Translating gives CASSPGQHTDTQYF.

This clonotype was picked up many times. The rearrangement joins TRBV20-1 to TRBJ2-3; either TRBD1 or TRBD2 may supply D (6 bases each). V lost 0 bases, J lost 2 bases, and 15 bases lay in between. The CDR3 is made up of 16 amino acids. The germline gives CDR1 DFQATT, CDR2 SNEGSKA (reference sequence). The chain's CDR3 is CSARDLRGLNTDTQYF. Here the CDR3 DNA reads TGCAGTGCTAGAGATCTCCGGGGGCTTAACACAGATACGCAGTATTTT.

Points on this clonotype: A much larger clone sits a single nucleotide away, making a read error possible. V gene TRBV11-1 combines with J gene TRBJ1-4; 7 bases map to TRBD1. The V segment lost 2 bases and the J segment 3 bases; nucleotides outside the gene matches: 6. The CDR3 has 16 amino acids. Germline V lookup: CDR1 SGHAT, CDR2 FQDESV (reference sequence). The CDR3 region is CASSLLGTAANEKLFF. CDR3 DNA sequence: TGTGCCAGCAGCTTACTTGGGACAGCGGCTAATGAAAAACTGTTTTTT.

This clonotype has a count of ten or more. This chain connects TRBV12-3 or TRBV12-4 to TRBJ2-7; 8 bases align to TRBD2. CDR3 length: 15 residues. The ends lost 7 bases at V and 4 bases at J; junction bases unmatched: 12. The CDR3 DNA follows: TGTGCCAGCACCGGGAGAAGCGGGGGACATTACGAGCAGTACTTC. Amino acids: CASTGRSGGHYEQYF.

This clonotype was detected only a few times. The chain couples TRBV6-1 to TRBJ2-2; TRBD1 matches 7 bases. CDR1 MNHNS and CDR2 SASEGT come from the germline V gene. The CDR3 runs to 15 residues. Unmatched junction bases numbered 8, after V lost 6 bases and J lost 4 bases. The CDR3 loop reads CASSRARQGTGELFF. As DNA, the CDR3 is TGTGCCAGCAGCCGAGCCCGACAGGGCACCGGGGAGCTGTTTTTT.

The table lists this clonotype with many counts. This chain links TRBV18 with TRBJ2-2, with 7 bases aligning to TRBD1. V shed 4 bases and J 6 bases; nucleotides not matched to a gene: 8. Per germline, CDR1 KGHSH and CDR2 LQKENI. This CDR3 is built from 15 residues. CDR3 protein: CASSLRQGEAGELFF. In nucleotides, the CDR3 is TGTGCCAGCTCACTTCGACAGGGAGAGGCCGGGGAGCTGTTTTTT.

The rearrangement uses TRBV7-2 and TRBJ2-3; tentatively, D is TRBD1 or TRBD2 (6 bases each). The CDR3 runs 13 residues. CDR1 is SGHTA, CDR2 FQGNSA, per germline. Trimming removed 8 bases from V and 5 bases from J, with 14 bases in between. DNA for the CDR3: TGTGCCAGCGTTTGGGGGGCGGTAGATACGCAGTATTTT. It translates to CASVWGAVDTQYF.

The sample holds many counts of this clonotype. The chain recombines TRBV24-1 with TRBJ2-2; either TRBD1 or TRBD2 may supply D (5 bases each). V was clipped by 0 bases and J by 3 bases, with 19 bases between them. CDR1 and CDR2 from the germline V gene are KGHDR and SFDVKD. The CDR3 totals 19 residues. The CDR3 DNA follows: TGTGCCACCAGTGATTTGCCGAGGCCGGGACGAGGAGACACCGGGGAGCTGTTTTTT. It codes for CATSDLPRPGRGDTGELFF.

There are many counts of this clonotype. The chain is built from TRBV28 and TRBJ2-1, with 15 positions matching TRBD2. This CDR3 spans 15 amino acids. Per the germline V gene, CDR1 is MDHEN and CDR2 is SYDVKM. V shed 4 bases, J shed 10 bases, and the junction held 5 bases outside the gene matches. The CDR3 loop reads CASSSPGLAGGEQFF. The DNA for the CDR3 is TGTGCCAGCAGTTCGCCGGGACTAGCGGGAGGCGAGCAGTTCTTC.

This clonotype has more than one count but fewer than ten. The chain's CDR3 is CSVEGTRIGGYTF. For the CDR3, the DNA is TGCAGCGTTGAAGGGACTCGCATTGGTGGCTACACCTTC. The chain links TRBV29-1 to TRBJ1-2; D ambiguous. CDR1 SQVTM and CDR2 ANQGSEA come from the germline V gene. This CDR3 has 13 residues. Trimming stripped 1 base from V and 7 bases from J, with 13 bases between.

In its sample, this clonotype was seen many times. The chain employs TRBV28 and TRBJ2-7, with D perhaps TRBD2 (6 bases). V was clipped by 3 bases and J by 3 bases, with 9 bases between them. This CDR3 is built from 13 residues. CDR1 is MDHEN, CDR2 SYDVKM, per germline. CDR3 region: CASSLNGGYEQYF. In nucleotides, the CDR3 is TGTGCCAGCAGTTTGAACGGGGGCTACGAGCAGTACTTC.

This clonotype was seen at least ten times. This chain connects TRBV9 to TRBJ2-3, with TRBD2 as a possible D gene (5 bases). CDR1 is SGDLS and CDR2 is YYNGEE in the germline V gene. This CDR3 comprises 15 residues. The V and J ends lost 0 bases and 3 bases respectively, with 11 bases between them. The CDR3 is CASSVGFEGTDTQYF. The DNA of the CDR3 is TGTGCCAGCAGCGTAGGATTCGAGGGTACAGATACGCAGTATTTT.

This clonotype came up many times. The chain recombines TRBV20-1 with TRBJ2-3; 12 bases agree with TRBD2. Looked up from germline, CDR1 is DFQATT and CDR2 is SNEGSKA (reference sequence). CDR3 length equals 14 residues. V gave up 5 bases and J gave up 4 bases; unmatched junction bases: 4. The CDR3 reads CSAPLAGGADTQYF. CDR3 DNA: TGCAGTGCTCCTCTAGCGGGGGGGGCAGATACGCAGTATTTT.

This clonotype was picked up a small number of times. The V gene is TRBV10-3, the J gene TRBJ2-3, with 10 bases aligning to TRBD1. The CDR3 spans 14 residues. The trim removed 5 bases at V and 6 bases at J, leaving 5 bases unmatched. Germline CDR1 and CDR2: ENHRY and SYGVKD. CDR3 protein: CAISSDRGIDTQYF. CDR3 coding DNA: TGTGCCATCAGTTCGGACAGGGGGATCGATACGCAGTATTTT.

The chain links TRBV6-1 to TRBJ2-5; TRBD2 matches 12 bases. Germline V gene lookup returns CDR1 MNHNS and CDR2 SASEGT. With 6 bases clipped from V and 5 bases from J, the junction kept 7 bases outside the gene matches. CDR3 length: 15 amino acids. The CDR3 region has the DNA TGTGCCAGCAGCCAAGGACTAGCGGGGTGGGAGACCCAGTACTTC. Its protein is CASSQGLAGWETQYF.

This clonotype was detected many times. V and J are TRBV20-1 and TRBJ1-6; possible D gene TRBD1, 5 bases. V lost 0 bases to trimming and J lost 9 bases, with 12 bases between them. Germline CDR1 is DFQATT and CDR2 is SNEGSKA (reference sequence). CDR3 length: 14 residues. In nucleotides, the CDR3 is TGCAGTGCTAGAGAACGGCAGGGCGGTTCACCCCTCCACTTT. As protein: CSARERQGGSPLHF.